This T cell receptor (beta chain) was recovered during a study of CD8+CD57+ T cells in acquired aplastic anemia. The wider study: The DNA of sorted CD4+ and CD8+ cells averaged approximately 3.4 ug. Notes on the study in general: Both patients and controls carried the same twenty-nine CD8+ CDR3 sequences. Significant differences in CD8+ Simpson's diversity were not observed between patients and controls.

Germline CDR1 SGHTA, CDR2 FQGNSA. The CDR3 adds up to 13 amino acids, both ends counted. Comments on this clonotype: Its antigen is as yet unknown. It is likely a read error, because the conserved phenylalanine at the end of the CDR3 is missing. The DNA is left out, because the CDR3 cannot be placed on it with certainty; the CDR3 is given as TCRdb lists it.

CDR3 and TCR beta VDJ profiling relied on a genomic DNA template. TCRdb itself ran the reads through MiXCR, one entry per CDR3 protein. The repertoire consists of 200,000 to 300,000 distinct CDR3 sequences, with 70% to 85% occurring once and the leading ten covering 40% to 55%. All patients picked for sequencing had shown, by flow cytometry, an expansion of CD8+CD57+ cells. The J gene is TRBJ2-3, the V gene TRBV7-2. Sequencing used sorted CD4+, CD8+, or CD8+CD57+ T cells (not recorded which) from PBMCs. The sequence came from a human donor with aplastic anemia. The chain's CDR3 is CASSYPYTKTFFG.